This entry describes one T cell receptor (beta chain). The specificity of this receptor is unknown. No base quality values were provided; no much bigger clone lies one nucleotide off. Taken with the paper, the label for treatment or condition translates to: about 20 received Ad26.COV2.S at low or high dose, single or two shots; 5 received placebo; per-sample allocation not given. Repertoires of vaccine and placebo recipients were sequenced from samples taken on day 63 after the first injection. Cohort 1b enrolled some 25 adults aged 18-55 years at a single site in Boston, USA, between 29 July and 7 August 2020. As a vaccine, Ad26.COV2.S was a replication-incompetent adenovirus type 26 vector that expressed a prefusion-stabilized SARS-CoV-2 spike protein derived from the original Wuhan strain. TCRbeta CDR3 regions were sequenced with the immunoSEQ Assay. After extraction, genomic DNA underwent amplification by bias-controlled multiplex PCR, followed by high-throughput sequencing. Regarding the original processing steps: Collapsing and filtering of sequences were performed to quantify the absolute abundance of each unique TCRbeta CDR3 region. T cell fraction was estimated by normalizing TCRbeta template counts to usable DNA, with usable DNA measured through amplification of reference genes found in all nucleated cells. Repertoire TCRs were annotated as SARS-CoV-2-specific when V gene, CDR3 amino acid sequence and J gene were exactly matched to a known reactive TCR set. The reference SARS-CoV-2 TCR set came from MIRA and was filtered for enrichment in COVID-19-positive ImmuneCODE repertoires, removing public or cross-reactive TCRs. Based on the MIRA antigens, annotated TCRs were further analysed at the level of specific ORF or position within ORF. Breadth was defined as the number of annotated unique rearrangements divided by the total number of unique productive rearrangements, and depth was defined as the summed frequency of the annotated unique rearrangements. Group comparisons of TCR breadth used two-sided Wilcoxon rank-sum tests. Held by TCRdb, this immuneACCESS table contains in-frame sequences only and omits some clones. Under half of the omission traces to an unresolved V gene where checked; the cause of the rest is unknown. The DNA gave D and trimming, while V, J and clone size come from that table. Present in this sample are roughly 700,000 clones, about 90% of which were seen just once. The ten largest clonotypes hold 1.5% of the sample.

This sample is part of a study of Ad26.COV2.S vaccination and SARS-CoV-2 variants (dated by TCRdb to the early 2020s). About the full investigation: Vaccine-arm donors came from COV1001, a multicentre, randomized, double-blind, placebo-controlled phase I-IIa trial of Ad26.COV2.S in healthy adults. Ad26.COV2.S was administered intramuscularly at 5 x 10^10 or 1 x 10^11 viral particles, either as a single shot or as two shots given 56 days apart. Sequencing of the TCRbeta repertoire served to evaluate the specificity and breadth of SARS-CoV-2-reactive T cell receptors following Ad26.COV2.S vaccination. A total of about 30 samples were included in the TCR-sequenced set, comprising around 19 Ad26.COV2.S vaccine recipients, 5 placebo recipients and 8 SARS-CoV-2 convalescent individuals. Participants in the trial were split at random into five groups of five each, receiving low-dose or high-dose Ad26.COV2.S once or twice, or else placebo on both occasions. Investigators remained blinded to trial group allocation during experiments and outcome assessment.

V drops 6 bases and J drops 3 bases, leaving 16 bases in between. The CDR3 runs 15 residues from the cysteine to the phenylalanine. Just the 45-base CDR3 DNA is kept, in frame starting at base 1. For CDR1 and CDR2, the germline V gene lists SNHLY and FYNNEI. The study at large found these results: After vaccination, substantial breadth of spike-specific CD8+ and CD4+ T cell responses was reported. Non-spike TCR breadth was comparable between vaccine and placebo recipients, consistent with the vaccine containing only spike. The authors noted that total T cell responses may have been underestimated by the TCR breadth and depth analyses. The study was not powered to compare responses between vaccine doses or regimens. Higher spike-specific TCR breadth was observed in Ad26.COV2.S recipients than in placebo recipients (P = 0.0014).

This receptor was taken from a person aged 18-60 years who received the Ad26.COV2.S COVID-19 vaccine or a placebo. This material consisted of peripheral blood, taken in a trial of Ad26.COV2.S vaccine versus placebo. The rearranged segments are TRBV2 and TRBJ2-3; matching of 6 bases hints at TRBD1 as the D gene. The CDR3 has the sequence CASSSTRQVTDTQYF. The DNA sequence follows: TGTGCCAGCAGCTCCACTCGACAGGTGACAGATACGCAGTATTTT.